Here is one TCR beta chain with its context. Across about two dozen US areas, participants ranged in age from roughly 18 to 89 years. The data derive from a study of blood T cell repertoires in COVID-19. Study in general: T cells, B-cell-depleted T cells, or PBMCs provided the cDNA or gDNA that served as material.

There are 16 residues in the CDR3. V lost 5 bases, J lost 7 bases, and 13 bases stayed unmatched. Germline CDR1 SEHNR, CDR2 FQNEAQ (reference sequence). The table came from immunoSEQ multiplex PCR; TCRdb's copy has only in-frame clones and leaves some out. This sample yields approximately 230,000 clones, of which roughly 87% are seen a single time; around 6% belongs to the top ten. Source material: PBMCs or T cells enriched from blood (not recorded which). The TCR sequence derives from a woman aged 30 to 39 with acute COVID-19. The chain links TRBV7-9 to TRBJ2-1; 8 positions match TRBD2. For the CDR3, the DNA is TGTGCCAGCAGCCCCGGGGGGGGGCCCCGGGGGAATGAGCAGTTCTTC. Residues: CASSPGGGPRGNEQFF.